This TCR beta chain was found in a study of Epstein–Barr virus B cells in breast cancer (dated by TCRdb to the early 2020s). For the wider study: Control T cells were expanded by a rapid expansion method using irradiated PBMC feeders, soluble OKT3 and IL-2 at 200 U/ml, and were collected roughly 9-13 days after stimulation. The study was a single-patient case report on whether tumor-infiltrating EBV+ B cells shape the T-cell receptor repertoire in triple-negative breast cancer.

RNA was extracted from about 1e5 to 1e6 cultured T cells using RNeasy Micro or Mini kits with on-column DNase digestion included, and the extracted RNA was checked on an Agilent 2100 Bioanalyzer. Receptors were amplified or captured by 5' RACE. TCR libraries were built from RNA with the SMARTer Human TCR a/b Profiling Kit, capturing full V(D)J regions of both alpha and beta chains. After amplification, the libraries were purified with AMPure XP beads and validated using the DNA 1000 Kit on an Agilent 2100 Bioanalyzer. Sequencing was done on an Illumina MiSeq using the 600-cycle v3 reagent kit, which produced 2 x 300 bp paired-end reads. As for how the authors treated the data: Reads were processed with MiXCR and VDJTools; non-productive clonotypes were removed and clonotypes were collapsed by CDR3 amino acid sequence before frequencies were recalculated. CDR3 sequences were matched against the McPAS-TCR database allowing a Levenshtein distance of 1, and UpSet plots were made in R with UpSetR. TCRdb reprocessed the public reads (quality trimming at Q25 with fastp, clone calling with MiXCR) and kept in-frame beta chains. Each entry is one CDR3 protein sequence, shown with its most common DNA and genes. TCRdb, rather than the study authors, made the V and J calls. The sample includes about 270 distinct CDR3 sequences, with almost 40% observed a single time. The ten most abundant clones make up roughly 93% of the sample.

Beyond this particular receptor, the publication reports: Since all data came from a single patient, described as a first proof of concept, generalization is limited.

This clonotype has more than one count but fewer than ten. The antigen it recognizes is unknown. Base qualities were left out, and no much larger clone turns up one base away. From a lookup of the germline V gene (reference sequence), CDR1 and CDR2 are DFQATT and SNEGSKA. Germline trimming: 6 bases from V, 7 bases from J; junction bases outside gene matches: 12. Reading from cysteine to phenylalanine, the CDR3 counts 14 amino acids. Only the CDR3 portion is preserved as DNA: 42 bases, with reading frame beginning at the first base. The chain uses TRBV20-1 and TRBJ2-1; 7 junctional bases match TRBD2. Sample: tumor-infiltrating lymphocytes expanded in culture. This clonotype originated in a woman aged 40 to 49 with triple-negative breast cancer. The bases are TGCAGTGCCGCCTCGGCCCTAGCGGATAATGAGCAGTTCTTC. Protein translation: CSAASALADNEQFF.